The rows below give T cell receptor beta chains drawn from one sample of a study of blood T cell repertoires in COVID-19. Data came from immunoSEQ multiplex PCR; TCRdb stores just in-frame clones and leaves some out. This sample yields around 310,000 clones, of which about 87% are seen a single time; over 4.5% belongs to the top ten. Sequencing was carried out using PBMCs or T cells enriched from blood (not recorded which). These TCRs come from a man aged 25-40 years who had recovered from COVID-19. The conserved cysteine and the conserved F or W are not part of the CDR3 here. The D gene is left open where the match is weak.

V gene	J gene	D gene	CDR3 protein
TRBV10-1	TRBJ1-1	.	ASSVLGVTEAF
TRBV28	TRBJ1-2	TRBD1	ASSYQGAGYGYT
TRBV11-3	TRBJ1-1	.	ASSPGPSPDTEAF
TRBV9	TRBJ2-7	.	ASSVESGTIYEQY
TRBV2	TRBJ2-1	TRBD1	ASSPGQGPGAF
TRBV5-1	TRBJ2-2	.	ASSLEGAGELF
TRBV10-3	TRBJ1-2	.	AISESSGDGYT
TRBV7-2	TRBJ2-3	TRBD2	ASSLMPGTRSTDTQY
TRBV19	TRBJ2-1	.	ASSMSEYNEQF
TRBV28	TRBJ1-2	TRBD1	ASSPQGAGYGYT
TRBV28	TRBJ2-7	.	ASSLGGRSYEQY
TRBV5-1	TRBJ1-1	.	ASSIGQRNTEAF
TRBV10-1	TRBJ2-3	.	ASRGEFTDTQY
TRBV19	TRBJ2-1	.	ASSALAGNPYNEQF
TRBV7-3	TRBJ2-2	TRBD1	ASSPDRENTGELF
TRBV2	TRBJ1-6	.	ASRNRSSYNSPLH
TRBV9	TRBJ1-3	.	ASSVGNRAGNTIY
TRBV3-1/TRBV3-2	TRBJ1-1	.	ASSQVGSDTEAF
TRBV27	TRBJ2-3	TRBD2	ASSSLAGAGTDTQY
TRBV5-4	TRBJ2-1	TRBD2	ASRKGSRGGPNEQF
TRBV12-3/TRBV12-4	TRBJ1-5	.	ASTYELVQPQH
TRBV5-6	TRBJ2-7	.	ASSTAYEQY
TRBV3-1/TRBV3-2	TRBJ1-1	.	ASSGRMGEANTEAF
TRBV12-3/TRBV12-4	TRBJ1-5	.	ASSLDRKQPQH
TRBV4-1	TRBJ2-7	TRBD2	ASSPEWRTSGVSYEQY
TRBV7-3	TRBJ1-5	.	ASSLSALGPQH
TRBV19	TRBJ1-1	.	ASSGLMNTEAF
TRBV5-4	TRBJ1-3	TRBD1	ASSLDRGGTIY
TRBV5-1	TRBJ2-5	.	ASSLSIGTRYQETQY
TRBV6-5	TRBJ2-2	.	AAARLTGELF
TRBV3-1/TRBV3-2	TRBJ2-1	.	ASSRGSLYNEQF
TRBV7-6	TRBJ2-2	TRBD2	ASSVGLAVNTGELF
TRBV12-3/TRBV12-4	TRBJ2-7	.	ASSFVPVYEQY
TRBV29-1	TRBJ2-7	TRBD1	SVGTGISYEQY
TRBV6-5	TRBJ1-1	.	ASSYWEDTEAF
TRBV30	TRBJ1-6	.	AWSVLGRGNSPLH
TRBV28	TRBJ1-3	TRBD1	ASTLHQGAAGNTIY
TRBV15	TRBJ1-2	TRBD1	ATSYGTGYLYSGGYT
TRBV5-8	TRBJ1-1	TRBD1	ASSSPGTGLFEAF
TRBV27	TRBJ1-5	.	ASSVAGLNQPQH
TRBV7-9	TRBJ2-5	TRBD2	ASSLRAGGRETQY
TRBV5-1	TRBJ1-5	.	ASSSLPGVQPQH
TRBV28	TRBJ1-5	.	ASNIINQPQH
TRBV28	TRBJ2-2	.	ASSPRGTGELF
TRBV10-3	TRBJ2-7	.	AISESRQAEEY
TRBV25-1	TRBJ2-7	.	ASLIQPWGFFYEQY
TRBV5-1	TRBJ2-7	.	ASSLGVGRESYEQY
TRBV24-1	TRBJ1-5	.	ATSDTSFSSNQPQH
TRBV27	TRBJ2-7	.	ASSLNQAYEQY
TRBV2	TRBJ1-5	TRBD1	ASRKRGTGDQPQH
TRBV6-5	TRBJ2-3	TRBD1	ASSHRTGGTDTQY
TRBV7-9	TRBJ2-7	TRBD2	ASSLAGTRAYEQY
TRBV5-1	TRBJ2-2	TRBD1	ASSWGQTPGELF
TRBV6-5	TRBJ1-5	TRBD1	ASRQGAYQPQH
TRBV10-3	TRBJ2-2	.	AIRQDIGELF
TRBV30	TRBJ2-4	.	AWEGPGIAKNIQY
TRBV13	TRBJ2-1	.	ASSSGLGNEQF
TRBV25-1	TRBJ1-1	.	ASSEGGSTEAF
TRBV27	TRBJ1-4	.	ASSLRATNEKLF
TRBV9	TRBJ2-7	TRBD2	ASSVGGGGYEQY